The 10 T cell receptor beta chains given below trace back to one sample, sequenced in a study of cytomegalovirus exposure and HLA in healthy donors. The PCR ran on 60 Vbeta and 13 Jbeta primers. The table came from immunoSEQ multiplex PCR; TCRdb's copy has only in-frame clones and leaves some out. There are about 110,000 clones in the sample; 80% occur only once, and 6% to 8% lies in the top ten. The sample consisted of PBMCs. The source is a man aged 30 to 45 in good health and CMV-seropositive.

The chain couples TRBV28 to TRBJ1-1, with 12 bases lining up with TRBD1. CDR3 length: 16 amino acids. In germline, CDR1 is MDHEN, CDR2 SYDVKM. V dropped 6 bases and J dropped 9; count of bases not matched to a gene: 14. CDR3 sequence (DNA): TGTGCCAGCAGCCCCCCGGGACAGGGGGCTTGGCAGAAAGCTTTCTTT. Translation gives CASSPPGQGAWQKAFF.

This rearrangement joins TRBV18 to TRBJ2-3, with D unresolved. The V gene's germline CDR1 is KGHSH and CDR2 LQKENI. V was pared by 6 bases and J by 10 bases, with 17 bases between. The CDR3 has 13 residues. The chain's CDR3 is CASSPAPSQAQYF. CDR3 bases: TGTGCCAGCTCCCCAGCACCCTCCCAGGCGCAGTATTTT. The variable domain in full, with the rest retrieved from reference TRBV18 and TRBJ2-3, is NAGVMQNPRHLVRRRGQEARLRCSPMKGHSHVYWYRQLPEEGLKFMVYLQKENIIDESGMPKERFSAEFPKEGPSILRIQQVVRGDSAAYFCASSPAPSQAQYFGPGTRLTVL.

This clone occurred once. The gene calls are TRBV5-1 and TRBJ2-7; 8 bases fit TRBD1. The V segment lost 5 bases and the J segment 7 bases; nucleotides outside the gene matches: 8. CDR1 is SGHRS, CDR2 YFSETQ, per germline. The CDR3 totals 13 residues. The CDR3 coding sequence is TGCGCCAGCAGTGGACAGGGAATTGGGGAGCAGTACTTC. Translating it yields CASSGQGIGEQYF.

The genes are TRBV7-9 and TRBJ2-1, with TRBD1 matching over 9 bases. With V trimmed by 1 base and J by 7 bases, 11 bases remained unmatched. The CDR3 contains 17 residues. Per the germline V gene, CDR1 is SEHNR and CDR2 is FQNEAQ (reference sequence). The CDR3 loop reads CASSLGRSGQGPNEQFF. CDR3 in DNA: TGTGCCAGCAGCTTAGGCCGCTCGGGACAGGGTCCGAATGAGCAGTTCTTC.

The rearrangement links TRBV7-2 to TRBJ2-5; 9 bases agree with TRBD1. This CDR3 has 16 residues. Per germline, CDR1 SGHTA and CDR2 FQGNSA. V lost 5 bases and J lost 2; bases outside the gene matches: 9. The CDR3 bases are TGTGCCAGCAGCCCCGGGACAGGGAGTAGACAAGAGACCCAGTACTTC. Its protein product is CASSPGTGSRQETQYF.

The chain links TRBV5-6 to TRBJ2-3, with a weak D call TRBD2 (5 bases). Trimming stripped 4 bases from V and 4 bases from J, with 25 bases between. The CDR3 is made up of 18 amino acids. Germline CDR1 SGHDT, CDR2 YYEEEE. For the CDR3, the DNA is TGTGCCAGCAGCGAGCTAGGAAGGACTGCACGTCCCGCAGATACGCAGTATTTT. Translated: CASSELGRTARPADTQYF.

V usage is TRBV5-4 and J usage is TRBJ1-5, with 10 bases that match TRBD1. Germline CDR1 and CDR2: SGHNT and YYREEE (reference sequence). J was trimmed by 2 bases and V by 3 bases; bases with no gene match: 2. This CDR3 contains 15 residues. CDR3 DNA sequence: TGTGCCAGCAGCTCCGGGACAGGGGGCAATCAGCCCCAGCATTTT. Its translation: CASSSGTGGNQPQHF.

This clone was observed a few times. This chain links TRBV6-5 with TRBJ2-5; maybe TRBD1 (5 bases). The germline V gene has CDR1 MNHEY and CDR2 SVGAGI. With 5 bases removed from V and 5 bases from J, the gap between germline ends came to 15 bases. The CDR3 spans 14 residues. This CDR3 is CASSLTLGAETQYF. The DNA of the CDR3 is TGTGCCAGCAGTCTGACCTTAGGGGCGGAGACCCAGTACTTC.

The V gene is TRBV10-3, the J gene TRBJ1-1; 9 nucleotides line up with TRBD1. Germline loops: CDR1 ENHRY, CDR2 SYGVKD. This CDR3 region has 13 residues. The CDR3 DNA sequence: TGTGCGACCTCGGGGACAGGGACCACTGAAGCTTTCTTT. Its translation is CATSGTGTTEAFF.

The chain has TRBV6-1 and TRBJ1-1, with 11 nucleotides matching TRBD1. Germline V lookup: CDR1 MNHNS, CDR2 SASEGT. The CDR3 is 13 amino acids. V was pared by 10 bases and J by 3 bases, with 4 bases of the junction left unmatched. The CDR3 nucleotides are TGTGCCACCTTGGACAGGGGGCACACTGAAGCTTTCTTT. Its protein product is CATLDRGHTEAFF.